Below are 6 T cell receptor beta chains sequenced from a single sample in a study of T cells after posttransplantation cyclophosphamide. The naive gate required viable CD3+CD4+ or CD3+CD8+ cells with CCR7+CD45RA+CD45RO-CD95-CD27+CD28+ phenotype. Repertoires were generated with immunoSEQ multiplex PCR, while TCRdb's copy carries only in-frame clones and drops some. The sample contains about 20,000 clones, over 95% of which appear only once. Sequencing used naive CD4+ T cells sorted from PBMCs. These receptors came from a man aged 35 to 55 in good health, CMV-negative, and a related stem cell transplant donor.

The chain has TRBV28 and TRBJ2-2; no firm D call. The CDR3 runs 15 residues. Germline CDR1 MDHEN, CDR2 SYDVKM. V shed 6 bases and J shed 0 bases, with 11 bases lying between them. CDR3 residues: CASRQNIPNTGELFF. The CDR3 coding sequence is TGTGCCAGCAGACAGAATATTCCGAACACCGGGGAGCTGTTTTTT.

In DNA, the CDR3 is TGCGCCAGCAGCTTATCTAGACTGGCGAACACCGGGGAGCTGTTTTTT. It translates to CASSLSRLANTGELFF. V usage is TRBV5-1 and J usage is TRBJ2-2; D ambiguous. The ends were cut back, 2 bases at V and 0 bases at J, with 11 bases in the middle. Germline CDR1 and CDR2: SGHRS and YFSETQ. CDR3 length: 16 residues.

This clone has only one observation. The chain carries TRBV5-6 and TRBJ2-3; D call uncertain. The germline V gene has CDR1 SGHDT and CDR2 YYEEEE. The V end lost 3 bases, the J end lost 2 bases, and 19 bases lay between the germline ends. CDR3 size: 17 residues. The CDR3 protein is CASSSFLTSRATDTQYF. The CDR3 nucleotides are TGTGCCAGCAGCTCCTTTTTAACCTCGCGTGCCACAGATACGCAGTATTTT.

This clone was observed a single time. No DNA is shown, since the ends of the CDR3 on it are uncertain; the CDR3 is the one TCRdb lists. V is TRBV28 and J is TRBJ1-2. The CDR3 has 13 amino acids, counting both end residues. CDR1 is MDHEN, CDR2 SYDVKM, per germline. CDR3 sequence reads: CASSSSSRYGYTF.

The CDR3 DNA is TGTGCCAGCAGCTTAAACCGAGGGGATACGCAGTATTTT. It codes for CASSLNRGDTQYF. This chain connects TRBV7-3 to TRBJ2-3, with D possibly matching TRBD2 (5 bases). Germline-derived CDR1 and CDR2 are SGHTA and FQGTGA. Trimming stripped 1 base from V and 6 bases from J, with 8 bases between. The CDR3 runs to 13 residues.

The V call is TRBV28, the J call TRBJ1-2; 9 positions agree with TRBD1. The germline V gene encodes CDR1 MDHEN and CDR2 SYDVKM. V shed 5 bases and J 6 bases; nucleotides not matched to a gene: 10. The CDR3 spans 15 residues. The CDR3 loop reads CASSRDRVAIDGYTF. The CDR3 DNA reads TGTGCCAGCAGTAGGGACAGGGTCGCCATTGATGGCTACACCTTC.